This is a list of T cell receptor beta chains from one sample in a study of blood T cell repertoires in COVID-19. The table came from immunoSEQ multiplex PCR; TCRdb's copy has only in-frame clones and leaves some out. Among 55,000 to 80,000 clones listed, roughly three quarters were seen once. Sequencing was done on a sample of peripheral blood. These receptors were obtained from a man in his 60s with COVID-19, enrolled during active disease. CDR3s include the opening cysteine and the closing phenylalanine or tryptophan. A D gene is named only where the DNA matches it firmly. Clone size appears in some rows only: once, few, many, or a class for an expanded clone.

D gene: NA; clone size: NA; V gene: TRBV19; CDR3 length: 13; J gene: TRBJ1-5; CDR3 protein: CASSLRQNQPQHF; CDR3 DNA: TGTGCCAGTAGTCTAAGACAGAATCAGCCCCAGCATTTT
D gene: NA; clone size: NA; V gene: TRBV29-1; CDR3 length: 11; J gene: TRBJ1-2; CDR3 protein: CSVGAGKGYTF; CDR3 DNA: TGCAGCGTTGGAGCGGGGAAAGGCTACACCTTC
D gene: NA; clone size: NA; V gene: TRBV5-4; CDR3 length: 16; J gene: TRBJ2-7; CDR3 protein: CASSPGTVGGTGEQYF; CDR3 DNA: TGTGCCAGCAGCCCTGGGACTGTGGGTGGGACCGGCGAGCAGTACTTC
D gene: TRBD1; clone size: NA; V gene: TRBV27; CDR3 length: 16; J gene: TRBJ1-3; CDR3 protein: CASSLSGQGTGNTIYF; CDR3 DNA: TGTGCCAGCAGTTTATCGGGACAGGGGACTGGAAACACCATATATTTT
D gene: NA; clone size: NA; V gene: TRBV2; CDR3 length: 14; J gene: TRBJ2-1; CDR3 protein: CASSEALPGREQFF; CDR3 DNA: TGTGCCAGCAGTGAAGCGCTTCCCGGGAGAGAGCAGTTCTTC
D gene: TRBD2; clone size: NA; V gene: TRBV10-2; CDR3 length: 15; J gene: TRBJ2-2; CDR3 protein: CASQIAGGKAGELFF; CDR3 DNA: TGCGCCAGCCAAATAGCGGGGGGGAAGGCCGGGGAGCTGTTTTTT
D gene: TRBD1; clone size: NA; V gene: TRBV29-1; CDR3 length: 13; J gene: TRBJ1-2; CDR3 protein: CSVRTGGVYGYTF; CDR3 DNA: TGCAGCGTCCGGACAGGGGGAGTCTATGGCTACACCTTC
D gene: NA; clone size: NA; V gene: TRBV6-6; CDR3 length: 13; J gene: TRBJ2-2; CDR3 protein: CASKTIITGELFF; CDR3 DNA: TGTGCCAGCAAGACTATCATCACCGGGGAGCTGTTTTTT
D gene: NA; clone size: NA; V gene: TRBV7-2; CDR3 length: 16; J gene: TRBJ1-3; CDR3 protein: CASSSRQFPSGNTIYF; CDR3 DNA: TGTGCCAGCAGCTCCAGACAGTTCCCCTCTGGAAACACCATATATTTT
D gene: TRBD2; clone size: NA; V gene: TRBV14; CDR3 length: 18; J gene: TRBJ2-1; CDR3 protein: CASSQDRVGRRSYNEQFF; CDR3 DNA: TGTGCCAGCAGCCAAGATAGGGTCGGGAGGCGGTCCTACAATGAGCAGTTCTTC
D gene: TRBD1; clone size: NA; V gene: TRBV5-1; CDR3 length: 15; J gene: TRBJ2-7; CDR3 protein: CASSPRQGTSYEQYF; CDR3 DNA: TGCGCCAGCAGCCCTAGACAGGGAACCTCCTACGAGCAGTACTTC
D gene: TRBD1; clone size: NA; V gene: TRBV7-2; CDR3 length: 14; J gene: TRBJ2-7; CDR3 protein: CASKQGSTSYEQYF; CDR3 DNA: TGTGCCAGCAAACAGGGGTCGACGTCCTACGAGCAGTACTTC
D gene: NA; clone size: NA; V gene: TRBV15; CDR3 length: 13; J gene: TRBJ2-1; CDR3 protein: CATGDSSYNEQFF; CDR3 DNA: TGTGCCACCGGCGACTCCTCCTACAATGAGCAGTTCTTC
D gene: NA; clone size: NA; V gene: TRBV2; CDR3 length: 15; J gene: TRBJ2-3; CDR3 protein: CASSISLAVQDTQYF; CDR3 DNA: TGTGCCAGCAGTATAAGTCTAGCAGTACAAGATACGCAGTATTTT
D gene: NA; clone size: NA; V gene: TRBV6-5; CDR3 length: 14; J gene: TRBJ1-3; CDR3 protein: CASSPQSSGNTIYF; CDR3 DNA: TGTGCCAGCAGTCCACAGAGCTCTGGAAACACCATATATTTT
D gene: TRBD1; clone size: NA; V gene: TRBV5-4; CDR3 length: 15; J gene: TRBJ2-2; CDR3 protein: CAIPGQRANTGELFF; CDR3 DNA: TGTGCCATCCCGGGACAGCGAGCGAACACCGGGGAGCTGTTTTTT
D gene: TRBD2; clone size: NA; V gene: TRBV28; CDR3 length: 14; J gene: TRBJ2-5; CDR3 protein: CASSPGGRRETQYF; CDR3 DNA: TGTGCCAGCAGTCCCGGGGGGAGGAGGGAGACCCAGTACTTC
D gene: NA; clone size: NA; V gene: TRBV18; CDR3 length: 17; J gene: TRBJ2-1; CDR3 protein: CASSPSGTIQSHNEQFF; CDR3 DNA: TGTGCCAGCTCACCATCGGGGACAATCCAAAGTCACAATGAGCAGTTCTTC
D gene: TRBD1; clone size: NA; V gene: TRBV24-1; CDR3 length: 15; J gene: TRBJ2-3; CDR3 protein: CATAEQGDVTDTQYF; CDR3 DNA: TGTGCCACCGCCGAGCAGGGGGACGTCACAGATACGCAGTATTTT
D gene: TRBD2; clone size: NA; V gene: TRBV5-1; CDR3 length: 15; J gene: TRBJ2-7; CDR3 protein: CASNRGTSTSYEQYF; CDR3 DNA: TGCGCCAGCAATCGGGGGACTAGCACGAGTTACGAGCAGTACTTC
D gene: NA; clone size: NA; V gene: TRBV7-3; CDR3 length: 15; J gene: TRBJ2-2; CDR3 protein: CASSFASYGSGELFF; CDR3 DNA: TGTGCCAGCAGCTTTGCTAGTTATGGTTCCGGGGAGCTGTTTTTT
D gene: TRBD1; clone size: NA; V gene: TRBV27; CDR3 length: 15; J gene: TRBJ2-7; CDR3 protein: CASRVSGTDSYEQYF; CDR3 DNA: TGTGCCAGCAGGGTTTCTGGGACAGACTCCTACGAGCAGTACTTC
D gene: TRBD2; clone size: NA; V gene: TRBV2; CDR3 length: 14; J gene: TRBJ2-3; CDR3 protein: CASSRGGATDTQYF; CDR3 DNA: TGTGCCAGCAGTCGCGGGGGGGCCACAGATACGCAGTATTTT
D gene: NA; clone size: NA; V gene: TRBV7-9; CDR3 length: 16; J gene: TRBJ2-5; CDR3 protein: CASSASIAEIGETQYF; CDR3 DNA: TGTGCCAGCAGCGCATCTATAGCGGAAATAGGGGAGACCCAGTACTTC
D gene: TRBD1; clone size: NA; V gene: TRBV6-6; CDR3 length: 15; J gene: TRBJ1-6; CDR3 protein: CASSYTGQRISPLHF; CDR3 DNA: TGTGCCAGCAGTTACACGGGACAGAGGATTTCACCCCTCCACTTT
D gene: TRBD2; clone size: NA; V gene: TRBV7-2; CDR3 length: 16; J gene: TRBJ2-1; CDR3 protein: CASSSPGLASPNEQFF; CDR3 DNA: TGTGCCAGCAGCTCCCCCGGACTAGCGTCCCCCAATGAGCAGTTCTTC
D gene: NA; clone size: NA; V gene: TRBV16; CDR3 length: 17; J gene: TRBJ1-6; CDR3 protein: CASSQFGAGTGNSPLHF; CDR3 DNA: TGTGCCAGCAGCCAATTTGGGGCAGGGACTGGTAATTCACCCCTCCACTTT
D gene: TRBD1; clone size: NA; V gene: TRBV29-1; CDR3 length: 17; J gene: TRBJ1-1; CDR3 protein: CSVGRPGQGAVNTEAFF; CDR3 DNA: TGCAGCGTTGGTCGACCGGGACAGGGGGCGGTGAACACTGAAGCTTTCTTT
D gene: TRBD1; clone size: NA; V gene: TRBV27; CDR3 length: 14; J gene: TRBJ1-1; CDR3 protein: CASSKDRGNTEAFF; CDR3 DNA: TGTGCCAGCAGTAAAGACAGGGGGAACACTGAAGCTTTCTTT
D gene: TRBD1; clone size: once; V gene: TRBV7-2; CDR3 length: 13; J gene: TRBJ1-5; CDR3 protein: CASGSRDRGPQHF; CDR3 DNA: TGTGCCAGCGGGTCCCGGGACAGGGGGCCCCAGCATTTT
D gene: TRBD1; clone size: NA; V gene: TRBV4-1; CDR3 length: 14; J gene: TRBJ2-7; CDR3 protein: CASSQVTGVYEQYF; CDR3 DNA: TGCGCCAGCAGCCAGGTTACAGGGGTTTACGAGCAGTACTTC
D gene: TRBD1; clone size: NA; V gene: TRBV24-1; CDR3 length: 15; J gene: TRBJ2-7; CDR3 protein: CATSDLSWDSYEQYF; CDR3 DNA: TGTGCCACCAGTGATTTGTCTTGGGACAGCTACGAGCAGTACTTC
D gene: TRBD1; clone size: NA; V gene: TRBV5-1; CDR3 length: 14; J gene: TRBJ1-2; CDR3 protein: CASSLEQGNYGYTF; CDR3 DNA: TGCGCCAGCAGCTTGGAACAGGGGAACTATGGCTACACCTTC
D gene: TRBD1; clone size: NA; V gene: TRBV6-5; CDR3 length: 15; J gene: TRBJ2-5; CDR3 protein: CASDATGTVKETQYF; CDR3 DNA: TGTGCCAGCGATGCAACCGGGACAGTTAAAGAGACCCAGTACTTC
D gene: TRBD2; clone size: NA; V gene: TRBV3-1/TRBV3-2; CDR3 length: 14; J gene: TRBJ2-1; CDR3 protein: CASSRAGGFGEQFF; CDR3 DNA: TGTGCCAGCAGCCGAGCGGGAGGTTTTGGTGAGCAGTTCTTC
D gene: TRBD1; clone size: NA; V gene: TRBV5-6; CDR3 length: 15; J gene: TRBJ2-1; CDR3 protein: CASSLVGQGWNEQFF; CDR3 DNA: TGTGCCAGCAGCCTAGTGGGACAGGGATGGAATGAGCAGTTCTTC
D gene: NA; clone size: NA; V gene: TRBV3-1/TRBV3-2; CDR3 length: 14; J gene: TRBJ1-1; CDR3 protein: CASSSLGGNTEAFF; CDR3 DNA: TGTGCCAGCAGCTCGTTAGGGGGGAACACTGAAGCTTTCTTT
D gene: NA; clone size: few; V gene: TRBV6-5; CDR3 length: 13; J gene: TRBJ1-2; CDR3 protein: CASIGLTVSGYTF; CDR3 DNA: TGTGCCAGCATTGGCTTAACAGTGAGTGGCTACACCTTC
D gene: NA; clone size: NA; V gene: TRBV7-9; CDR3 length: 12; J gene: TRBJ2-1; CDR3 protein: CASSLADNEQFF; CDR3 DNA: TGTGCCAGCAGCTTAGCCGACAATGAGCAGTTCTTC
D gene: NA; clone size: NA; V gene: TRBV12-3/TRBV12-4; CDR3 length: 13; J gene: TRBJ2-7; CDR3 protein: CASSLAASYEQYF; CDR3 DNA: TGTGCCAGCAGTTTGGCGGCTTCCTACGAGCAGTACTTC
D gene: NA; clone size: NA; V gene: TRBV11-2; CDR3 length: 13; J gene: TRBJ1-1; CDR3 protein: CASSFRRDTEAFF; CDR3 DNA: TGTGCCAGCAGCTTTAGGCGGGACACTGAAGCTTTCTTT
D gene: NA; clone size: NA; V gene: TRBV25-1; CDR3 length: 14; J gene: TRBJ1-6; CDR3 protein: CASSRDIKLSPLHF; CDR3 DNA: TGTGCCAGCAGCCGGGACATTAAACTCTCACCCCTCCACTTT
D gene: TRBD2; clone size: NA; V gene: TRBV7-6; CDR3 length: 18; J gene: TRBJ2-1; CDR3 protein: CASSLNARASGRAKEQFF; CDR3 DNA: TGTGCCAGCAGCTTAAATGCCCGGGCTAGCGGGAGGGCGAAAGAGCAGTTCTTC
D gene: NA; clone size: few; V gene: TRBV3-1/TRBV3-2; CDR3 length: 13; J gene: TRBJ1-5; CDR3 protein: CASSQDESGPQHF; CDR3 DNA: TGTGCCAGCAGCCAAGACGAATCGGGGCCCCAGCATTTT
D gene: NA; clone size: few; V gene: TRBV14; CDR3 length: 13; J gene: TRBJ1-1; CDR3 protein: CASSLVPESEAFF; CDR3 DNA: TGTGCCAGCAGCCTGGTTCCCGAGTCTGAAGCTTTCTTT
D gene: TRBD2; clone size: NA; V gene: TRBV3-1/TRBV3-2; CDR3 length: 16; J gene: TRBJ2-1; CDR3 protein: CASSPRGRGSYNEQFF; CDR3 DNA: TGTGCCAGCAGCCCTCGCGGGAGGGGGTCCTACAATGAGCAGTTCTTC
D gene: TRBD2; clone size: NA; V gene: TRBV7-2; CDR3 length: 15; J gene: TRBJ2-7; CDR3 protein: CASSQAGSGTYEQYF; CDR3 DNA: TGTGCCAGCAGCCAGGCGGGTAGCGGGACCTACGAGCAGTACTTC
D gene: TRBD2; clone size: NA; V gene: TRBV5-1; CDR3 length: 15; J gene: TRBJ2-3; CDR3 protein: CASSTGTRVTDTQYF; CDR3 DNA: TGCGCCAGCAGCACCGGGACTAGAGTCACAGATACGCAGTATTTT
D gene: NA; clone size: NA; V gene: TRBV7-6; CDR3 length: 15; J gene: TRBJ2-3; CDR3 protein: CASSFAGMSTDTQYF; CDR3 DNA: TGTGCCAGCAGCTTCGCAGGGATGAGCACAGATACGCAGTATTTT
D gene: TRBD1; clone size: NA; V gene: TRBV2; CDR3 length: 15; J gene: TRBJ1-3; CDR3 protein: CASRQDRGSGNTIYF; CDR3 DNA: TGTGCCAGCAGACAAGACAGGGGGTCTGGAAACACCATATATTTT
D gene: NA; clone size: NA; V gene: TRBV14; CDR3 length: 14; J gene: TRBJ1-2; CDR3 protein: CASSHTDRRHGYTF; CDR3 DNA: TGTGCCAGCAGCCATACCGACAGGCGCCATGGCTACACCTTC
D gene: NA; clone size: few; V gene: TRBV11-2; CDR3 length: 15; J gene: TRBJ1-2; CDR3 protein: CASSLDSGGGYGYTF; CDR3 DNA: TGTGCCAGCAGCTTAGATAGCGGGGGCGGCTATGGCTACACCTTC
D gene: TRBD1; clone size: few; V gene: TRBV5-4; CDR3 length: 16; J gene: TRBJ2-2; CDR3 protein: CASSFRGQARTGELFF; CDR3 DNA: TGTGCCAGCAGCTTTCGGGGACAGGCGCGCACCGGGGAGCTGTTTTTT
D gene: NA; clone size: NA; V gene: TRBV5-1; CDR3 length: 14; J gene: TRBJ2-3; CDR3 protein: CASSLTVSTDTQYF; CDR3 DNA: TGCGCCAGCAGCTTGACAGTGAGCACAGATACGCAGTATTTT
D gene: TRBD2; clone size: NA; V gene: TRBV5-6; CDR3 length: 16; J gene: TRBJ2-1; CDR3 protein: CASSLLTSGESNEQFF; CDR3 DNA: TGTGCCAGCAGCTTACTGACTAGCGGGGAATCCAATGAGCAGTTCTTC
D gene: TRBD2; clone size: NA; V gene: TRBV19; CDR3 length: 13; J gene: TRBJ2-5; CDR3 protein: CASSGGGQETQYF; CDR3 DNA: TGTGCCAGTAGCGGGGGAGGGCAAGAGACCCAGTACTTC
D gene: TRBD1; clone size: NA; V gene: TRBV7-3; CDR3 length: 14; J gene: TRBJ2-3; CDR3 protein: CASSIDNQGATQYF; CDR3 DNA: TGTGCCAGCAGCATCGACAACCAGGGGGCTACGCAGTATTTT
D gene: NA; clone size: NA; V gene: TRBV2; CDR3 length: 11; J gene: TRBJ2-5; CDR3 protein: CASSTEETQYF; CDR3 DNA: TGTGCCAGCAGTACAGAAGAGACCCAGTACTTC
D gene: NA; clone size: NA; V gene: TRBV5-1; CDR3 length: 15; J gene: TRBJ2-7; CDR3 protein: CASSPAGSSSYEQYF; CDR3 DNA: TGCGCCAGCAGCCCGGCGGGGTCTTCCTCCTACGAGCAGTACTTC